The 20 T cell receptor beta chains below all came from one sample that was sequenced in a study of T cells in women clearing cervical HPV infection. Here immunoSEQ multiplex PCR was the method, and the copy in TCRdb shows in-frame clones only, minus some. The data include 40,000 to 55,000 clones; the top ten clones carry approximately 0.98%. Material: blood buffy coat. These TCRs come from a woman aged 18-70 years with a cervical HPV16 infection that either progressed to CIN3+ or cleared (not recorded which).

Notes on this clone: The CDR3 end is not reached by the read, which stops 3 residues before it; the germline J gene fills it in. The chain carries TRBV20-1 and TRBJ2-2; 10 positions match TRBD1. Germline V gene lookup returns CDR1 DFQATT and CDR2 SNEGSKA (reference sequence). The CDR3 length is 17 residues. The V segment lost 3 bases and the J segment 1 base; nucleotides outside the gene matches: 8. The CDR3 loop is CSASPGQGFGNTGELFF. The sequenced part of the CDR3 DNA is TGCAGTGCTAGTCCGGGACAGGGGTTTGGGAACACCGGGGAG.

With respect to this clone: The read stops 3 residues short of the end of the CDR3; the missing end is completed from the germline J gene. This sequence joins TRBV19 and TRBJ1-4; 7 nucleotides agree with TRBD1. Germline lookup yields CDR1 LNHDA and CDR2 SQIVND (reference sequence). CDR3 length: 14 residues. The CDR3 protein is CASTRGAGANVLFF. The part of the CDR3 DNA that was read is TGTGCCAGTACCAGGGGGGCTGGGGCCAACGTA.

Turning to this clone: The read stops 3 residues short of the end of the CDR3; the missing end is completed from the germline J gene. The J gene is TRBJ2-1, the V gene TRBV20-1; 10 positions agree with TRBD1. Germline V lookup: CDR1 DFQATT, CDR2 SNEGSKA (reference sequence). The CDR3 length is 15 residues. V trimming: 6 bases; J trimming: 0 bases; junction bases outside the gene matches: 5. CDR3 bases read: TGCAGTGCCCAAGGACAGGGGGGCTCCTACAATGAG. Its translation is CSAQGQGGSYNE. The full-length CDR3 reads as CSAQGQGGSYNEQFF.

Notes on this clone: The CDR3 extends 3 residues past the end of the read, so its final part is completed from the germline J gene. V and J are TRBV5-1 and TRBJ1-5; 7 nucleotides align to TRBD1. Germline CDR1 SGHRS, CDR2 YFSETQ. The CDR3 loop spans 16 amino acids. Unmatched junction bases numbered 7, after V lost 0 bases and J lost 4 bases. This CDR3 is CASSLADREGNQPQHF. CDR3 bases read: TGCGCCAGCAGCTTGGCTGACAGGGAGGGGAATCAGCCC.

Details on this clone: From the germline J gene comes the end of the CDR3, since the read stops 3 residues before it. This chain connects TRBV5-1 to TRBJ2-1, with TRBD2 matching 9 bases. CDR3 length equals 17 residues. From germline, CDR1 is SGHRS and CDR2 YFSETQ. The ends lost 0 bases at V and 2 bases at J; junction bases unmatched: 6. Partial CDR3 DNA: TGCGCCAGCAGCTTGGCCCCTGGCGGGGGGGCCTACAATGAG. The encoded protein is CASSLAPGGGAYNE. The full CDR3 protein is CASSLAPGGGAYNEQFF.

Turning to this clone: The read halts 3 residues ahead of the CDR3 end, with the missing end drawn from the germline J gene. This sequence joins TRBV2 and TRBJ2-2, with 8 bases lining up with TRBD1. Germline-derived CDR1 and CDR2 are SNHLY and FYNNEI. The CDR3 runs to 19 residues. With 8 bases clipped from V and 1 base from J, the junction kept 18 bases outside the gene matches. The sequenced CDR3 bases are TGTGCCAGCTTTAATCCTGGACAGGGCCTCTACGAGAACACCGGGGAG. Its protein is CASFNPGQGLYENTGE. The whole CDR3 protein is CASFNPGQGLYENTGELFF. The complete variable domain, with remaining parts taken from reference TRBV2 and TRBJ2-2, reads EPEVTQTPSHQVTQMGQEVILRCVPISNHLYFYWYRQILGQKVEFLVSFYNNEISEKSEIFDDQFSVERPDGSNFTLKIRSTKLEDSAMYFCASFNPGQGLYENTGELFFGEGSRLTVL.

A note on this clone: The CDR3 extends 3 residues past the end of the read, so its final part is completed from the germline J gene. The chain joins TRBV28 to TRBJ2-3, with 9 positions matching TRBD1. CDR1 and CDR2 (germline): MDHEN, SYDVKM. After removal of 10 bases from V and 6 bases from J, the junction contained 14 bases not matched to a gene. The CDR3 has 15 amino acids. The CDR3 DNA, read in part, is TGTGCCACCGCAGGAGGGACAGGGCCCCGGGATACG. Amino acids: CATAGGTGPRDT. From start to end, the CDR3 is CATAGGTGPRDTQYF.

As to this clone: The read gets to within 3 residues of the CDR3 end, and the germline J gene fills in the rest. The chain links TRBV4-2 to TRBJ2-7; D ambiguous. Trimming removed 0 bases from V and 2 bases from J, with 8 bases in between. The CDR3 has 14 amino acids. Germline lookup yields CDR1 LGHNA and CDR2 YNFKEQ. The chain's CDR3 is CASSQDNQAYEQYF. The covered CDR3 bases are TGTGCCAGCAGCCAAGATAACCAGGCCTACGAG.

About this clone: Read sequence stops 3 residues before the CDR3 end, and the germline J gene provides the missing end. The rearrangement links TRBV5-1 to TRBJ2-1; 10 positions match TRBD2. CDR3 size: 17 residues. The J segment lost 0 bases and the V segment lost 0 bases, leaving 3 bases of the junction unmatched. Germline assignment: CDR1 SGHRS and CDR2 YFSETQ. The part of the CDR3 DNA that was read is TGCGCCAGCAGCTTGGAGGGACTAGCGTTCTCCTACAATGAG. Translating gives CASSLEGLAFSYNE. The whole CDR3 protein is CASSLEGLAFSYNEQFF.

Comment on this clone: The read finishes 3 residues shy of the CDR3 end, and the germline J gene is used to complete it. The chain is built from TRBV5-1 and TRBJ2-7, with TRBD1 as a possible D gene (5 bases). Germline values: CDR1 SGHRS, CDR2 YFSETQ. The CDR3 has 15 amino acids. The ends were cut back, 0 bases at V and 0 bases at J, with 10 bases in the middle. The CDR3 loop is CASSLAAGISYEQYF. Incomplete CDR3 DNA: TGCGCCAGCAGCTTGGCGGCAGGGATCTCCTACGAG.

With respect to this clone: From the germline J gene comes the end of the CDR3, since the read stops 3 residues before it. This chain uses TRBV19 with TRBJ2-3, with D possibly matching TRBD1 (6 bases). The CDR3 has 14 residues. Germline loops: CDR1 LNHDA, CDR2 SQIVND (reference sequence). The CDR3 sequence is CASSSLGGNQPQYF. The sequenced part of the CDR3 DNA is TGTGCCAGTAGTAGCCTTGGGGGCAATCAGCCG.

Concerning this clone: With the read ending 3 residues before the CDR3 end, the germline J gene is used to fill in that end. This chain uses TRBV5-1 with TRBJ2-1; 9 nucleotides align to TRBD2. This CDR3 has 15 residues. V lost 4 bases and J lost 7; bases outside the gene matches: 9. Germline V gene lookup returns CDR1 SGHRS and CDR2 YFSETQ. CDR3 DNA, as far as it was read: TGCGCCAGCAGCCAAGGAGCGGGGGGCTGGAATGAG. The encoded protein is CASSQGAGGWNE. The CDR3 in its entirety is CASSQGAGGWNEQFF.

The DNA read from the CDR3 is TGTGCCAGCAGTCCCGGACTAGCCTCCGATACG. Protein sequence: CASSPGLASDT. The entire CDR3 sequence reads CASSPGLASDTQYF. The chain employs TRBV7-3 and TRBJ2-3; 8 bases agree with TRBD2. The CDR3 goes on 3 residues after the read ends, and that part is filled in from the germline J gene. V was clipped by 6 bases and J by 6 bases; unmatched bases: 8. CDR1 SGHTA and CDR2 FQGTGA come from the germline V gene. CDR3 length: 14 residues.

In the case of this clone: The read stops 3 residues short of the end of the CDR3; the missing end is completed from the germline J gene. The V gene is TRBV18, the J gene TRBJ2-7; TRBD1 aligns across 9 bases. CDR1 and CDR2 from the germline V gene are KGHSH and LQKENI. The J segment lost 3 bases and the V segment lost 6 bases, leaving 6 bases of the junction unmatched. This CDR3 spans 14 amino acids. CDR3 DNA (partial): TGTGCCAGCTCGCGGACAGGGGCCTACTACGAG. Encoded protein: CASSRTGAYYE. In full, the CDR3 is CASSRTGAYYEQYF.

CDR3 protein: CASSPRGENEYGQYF. The CDR3 bases that were read are TGTGCCAGCTCACCACGCGGGGAAAATGAGTATGGT. The V gene is TRBV18, the J gene TRBJ2-4; a weak D match, TRBD2 (6 bases). The CDR3 end is not reached by the read, which stops 3 residues before it; the germline J gene fills it in. The CDR3 runs 15 residues. Germline V gene lookup returns CDR1 KGHSH and CDR2 LQKENI.

Worth noting for this clone: The read ends 3 residues shy of where the CDR3 ends; the end is completed using the germline J gene. This rearrangement joins TRBV5-1 to TRBJ2-6; perhaps D is TRBD1 or TRBD2 (5 bases each). Germline V gene data show CDR1 as SGHRS and CDR2 as YFSETQ. The CDR3 sequence is 19 residues long. Trimming left V 0 bases short and J 2 bases short, with 18 bases between. The CDR3 here is CASSLEKEGYLTGANVLTF. CDR3 DNA, as far as it was read: TGCGCCAGCAGCTTGGAGAAAGAGGGGTATCTGACTGGGGCCAACGTC.

As regards this clone: One end of the junction is discordant with germline, which a read error may explain. The observed sequence ends 3 residues before the CDR3 terminus, with the missing tail filled in from the germline J gene. This rearrangement joins TRBV19 to TRBJ2-3; possible D gene TRBD1, 6 bases. The CDR3 spans 16 residues. CDR1 LNHDA and CDR2 SQIVND come from the germline V gene (reference sequence). CDR3 bases read: TGTGCCAGTAGTATATCGACAGGAGGCCGCACAAATACG. Residues: CASSISTGGRTNT. In full, the CDR3 is CASSISTGGRTNTQYF.

Worth noting for this clone: The sequence runs out 3 residues before the end of the CDR3; the remainder is reconstructed from the germline J gene. The chain employs TRBV20-1 and TRBJ2-1; the D gene is possibly TRBD2 (5 bases). Germline V gene lookup returns CDR1 DFQATT and CDR2 SNEGSKA (reference sequence). CDR3 size: 15 residues. V was trimmed by 0 bases and J by 8 bases, leaving 17 bases between them. The CDR3 reads CSARDQPGLAYEQFF. The CDR3 DNA, read in part, is TGCAGTGCTAGAGATCAGCCCGGGCTAGCCTATGAG.

The CDR3 region is CSARIGLSGYNSPLHF. Partial CDR3 DNA: TGCAGTGCTAGAATCGGGTTATCGGGCTATAATTCACCC. The rearrangement links TRBV20-1 to TRBJ1-6, with D hard to call. The CDR3 end falls 3 residues outside the read, so it is completed with the germline J gene. CDR1 and CDR2 from the germline V gene are DFQATT and SNEGSKA (reference sequence). The length of the CDR3 is 16 residues. V was trimmed by 2 bases and J by 3 bases, leaving 14 bases between them.

Notes on this clone: Coverage ceases 3 residues before the CDR3 finishes, and the germline J gene fills in the end. This chain links TRBV5-1 with TRBJ2-1; 13 positions match TRBD2. V trimming: 3 bases; J trimming: 5 bases; junction bases outside the gene matches: 5. This CDR3 contains 16 residues. The germline CDR1 and CDR2 sequences are SGHRS and YFSETQ. The CDR3 DNA, read in part, is TGCGCCAGCAGCTACTCCGGGACTAGCGGGAACAATGAG. Amino acid sequence: CASSYSGTSGNNE. In full, the CDR3 reads CASSYSGTSGNNEQFF.